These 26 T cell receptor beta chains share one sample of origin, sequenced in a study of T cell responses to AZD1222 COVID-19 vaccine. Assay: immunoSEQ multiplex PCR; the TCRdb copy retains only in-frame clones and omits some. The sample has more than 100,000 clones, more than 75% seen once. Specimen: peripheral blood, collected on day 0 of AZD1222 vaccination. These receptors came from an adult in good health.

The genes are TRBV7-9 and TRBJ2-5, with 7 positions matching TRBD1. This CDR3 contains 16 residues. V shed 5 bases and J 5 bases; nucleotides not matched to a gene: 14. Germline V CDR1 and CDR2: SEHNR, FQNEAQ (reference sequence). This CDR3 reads CASSVTGQRSGETQYF. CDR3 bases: TGTGCCAGCAGCGTAACGGGACAGCGTTCGGGGGAGACCCAGTACTTC.

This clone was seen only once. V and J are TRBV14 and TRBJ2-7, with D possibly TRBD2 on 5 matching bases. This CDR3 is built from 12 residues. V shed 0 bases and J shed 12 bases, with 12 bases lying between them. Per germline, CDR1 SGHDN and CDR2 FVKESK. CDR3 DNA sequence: TGTGCCAGCAGCCAAGAAAGGACTGCACGGTACTTC. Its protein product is CASSQERTARYF.

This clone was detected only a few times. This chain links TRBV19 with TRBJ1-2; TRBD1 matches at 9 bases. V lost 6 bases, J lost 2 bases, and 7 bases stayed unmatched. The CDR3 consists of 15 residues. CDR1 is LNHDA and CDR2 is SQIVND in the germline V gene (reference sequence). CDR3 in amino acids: CASRGGQGLNYGYTF. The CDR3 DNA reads TGTGCCAGTAGAGGGGGACAGGGTCTAAACTATGGCTACACCTTC.

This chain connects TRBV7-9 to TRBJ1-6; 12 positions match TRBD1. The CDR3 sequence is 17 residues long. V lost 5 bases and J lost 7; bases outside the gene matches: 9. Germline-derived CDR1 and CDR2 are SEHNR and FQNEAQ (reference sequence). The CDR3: CASSRGTGGRGNSPLHF. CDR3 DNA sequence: TGTGCCAGCAGCCGCGGGACAGGGGGCCGGGGGAATTCACCCCTCCACTTT.

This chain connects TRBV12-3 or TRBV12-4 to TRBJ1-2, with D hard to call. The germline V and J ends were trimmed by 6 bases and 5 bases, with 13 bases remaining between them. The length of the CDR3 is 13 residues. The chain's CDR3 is CASSPELGYGYTF. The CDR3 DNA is TGTGCCAGCAGCCCGGAGCTAGGGTATGGCTACACCTTC.

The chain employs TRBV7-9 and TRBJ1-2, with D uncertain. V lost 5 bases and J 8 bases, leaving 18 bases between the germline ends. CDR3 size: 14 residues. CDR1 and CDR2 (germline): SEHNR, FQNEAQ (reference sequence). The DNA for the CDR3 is TGTGCCAGCAGCCCGGATAAAGGGTTTTCGGGCTACACCTTC. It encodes CASSPDKGFSGYTF. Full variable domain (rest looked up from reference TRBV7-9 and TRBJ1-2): DTGVSQNPRHKITKRGQNVTFRCDPISEHNRLYWYRQTLGQGPEFLTYFQNEAQLEKSRLLSDRFSAERPKGSFSTLEIQRTEQGDSAMYLCASSPDKGFSGYTFGSGTRLTVV.

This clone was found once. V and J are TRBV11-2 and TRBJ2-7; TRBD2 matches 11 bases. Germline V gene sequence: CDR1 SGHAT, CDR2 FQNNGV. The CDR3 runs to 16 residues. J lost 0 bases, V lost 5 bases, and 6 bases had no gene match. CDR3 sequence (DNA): TGTGCCAGCAGCCTTAGCGGGGGGGCGCCCTCCTACGAGCAGTACTTC. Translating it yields CASSLSGGAPSYEQYF. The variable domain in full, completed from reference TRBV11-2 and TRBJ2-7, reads EAGVAQSPRYKIIEKRQSVAFWCNPISGHATLYWYQQILGQGPKLLIQFQNNGVVDDSQLPKDRFSAERLKGVDSTLKIQPAKLEDSAVYLCASSLSGGAPSYEQYFGPGTRLTVT.

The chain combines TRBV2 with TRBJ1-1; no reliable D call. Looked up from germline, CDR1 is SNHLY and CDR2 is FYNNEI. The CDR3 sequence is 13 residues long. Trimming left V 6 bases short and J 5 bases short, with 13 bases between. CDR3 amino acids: CASSREGETEAFF. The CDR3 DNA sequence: TGTGCCAGCAGCCGGGAGGGAGAAACTGAAGCTTTCTTT. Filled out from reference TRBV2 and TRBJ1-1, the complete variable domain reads EPEVTQTPSHQVTQMGQEVILRCVPISNHLYFYWYRQILGQKVEFLVSFYNNEISEKSEIFDDQFSVERPDGSNFTLKIRSTKLEDSAMYFCASSREGETEAFFGQGTRLTVV.

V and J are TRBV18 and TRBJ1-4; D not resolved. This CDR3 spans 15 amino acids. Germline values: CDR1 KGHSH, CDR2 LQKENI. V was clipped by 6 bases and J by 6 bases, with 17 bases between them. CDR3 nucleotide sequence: TGTGCCAGCTCTCCGATTTCGGACCCCTATGAAAAACTGTTTTTT. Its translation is CASSPISDPYEKLFF.

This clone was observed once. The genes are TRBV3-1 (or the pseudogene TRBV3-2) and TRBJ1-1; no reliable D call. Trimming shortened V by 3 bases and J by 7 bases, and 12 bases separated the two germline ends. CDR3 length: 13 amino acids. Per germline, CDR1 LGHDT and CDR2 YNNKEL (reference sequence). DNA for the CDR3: TGTGCCAGCAGCCAGGGAATACGGTGTGAAGCTTTCTTT. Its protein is CASSQGIRCEAFF.

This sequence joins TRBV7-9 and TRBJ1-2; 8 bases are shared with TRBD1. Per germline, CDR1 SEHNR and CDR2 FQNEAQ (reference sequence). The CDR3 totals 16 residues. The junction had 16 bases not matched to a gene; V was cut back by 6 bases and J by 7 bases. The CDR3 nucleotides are TGTGCCAGCAGGAATGGACAGGGTGCAGGATTAGGTGGCTACACCTTC. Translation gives CASRNGQGAGLGGYTF.

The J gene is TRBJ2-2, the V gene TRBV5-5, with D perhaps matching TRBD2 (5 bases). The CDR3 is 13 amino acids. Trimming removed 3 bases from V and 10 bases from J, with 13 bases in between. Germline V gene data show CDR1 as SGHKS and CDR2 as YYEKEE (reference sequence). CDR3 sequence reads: CASSSGMGLELFF. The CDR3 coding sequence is TGTGCCAGCAGCTCGGGAATGGGATTGGAGCTGTTTTTT.

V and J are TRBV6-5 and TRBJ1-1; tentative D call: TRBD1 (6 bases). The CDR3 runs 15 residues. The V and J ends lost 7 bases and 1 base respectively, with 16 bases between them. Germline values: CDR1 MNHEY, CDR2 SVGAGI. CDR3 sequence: CASIRDTRGNTEAFF. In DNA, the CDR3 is TGTGCCAGCATACGGGACACCCGGGGGAACACTGAAGCTTTCTTT.

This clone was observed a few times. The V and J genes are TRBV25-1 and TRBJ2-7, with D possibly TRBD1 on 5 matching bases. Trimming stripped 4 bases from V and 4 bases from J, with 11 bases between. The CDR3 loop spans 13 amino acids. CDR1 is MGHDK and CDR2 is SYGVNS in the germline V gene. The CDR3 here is CASSVAGKYEQYF. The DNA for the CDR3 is TGTGCCAGCAGTGTTGCAGGGAAATACGAGCAGTACTTC.

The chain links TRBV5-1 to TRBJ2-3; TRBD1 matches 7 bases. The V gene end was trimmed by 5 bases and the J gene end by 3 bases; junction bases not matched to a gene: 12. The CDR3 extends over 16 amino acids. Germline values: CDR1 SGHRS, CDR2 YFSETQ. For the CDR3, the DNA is TGCGCCAGCAGATTACGTCTGTCAGGGGGAACAGATACGCAGTATTTT. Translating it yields CASRLRLSGGTDTQYF. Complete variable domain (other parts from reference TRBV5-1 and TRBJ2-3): KAGVTQTPRYLIKTRGQQVTLSCSPISGHRSVSWYQQTPGQGLQFLFEYFSETQRNKGNFPGRFSGRQFSNSRSEMNVSTLELGDSALYLCASRLRLSGGTDTQYFGPGTRLTVL.

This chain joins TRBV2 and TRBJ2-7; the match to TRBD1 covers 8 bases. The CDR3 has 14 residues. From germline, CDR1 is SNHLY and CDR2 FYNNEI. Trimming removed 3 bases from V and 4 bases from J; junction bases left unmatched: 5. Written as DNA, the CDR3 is TGTGCCAGCAGTGAGTCAGGGGGCGGGTACGAGCAGTACTTC. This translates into CASSESGGGYEQYF.

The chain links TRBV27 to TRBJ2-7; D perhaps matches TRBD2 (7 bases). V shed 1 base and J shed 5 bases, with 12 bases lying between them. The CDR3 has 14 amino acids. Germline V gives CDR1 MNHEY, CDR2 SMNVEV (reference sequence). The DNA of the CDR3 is TGTGCCAGCAGTTTATGGGGGGGGCTGGACGAGCAGTACTTC. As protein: CASSLWGGLDEQYF.

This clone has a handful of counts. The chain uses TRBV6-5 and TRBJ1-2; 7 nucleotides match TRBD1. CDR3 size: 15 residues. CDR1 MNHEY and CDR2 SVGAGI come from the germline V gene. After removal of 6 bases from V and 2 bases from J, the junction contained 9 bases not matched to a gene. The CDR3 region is CASSNQGGANYGYTF. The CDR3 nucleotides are TGTGCCAGCAGCAACCAAGGGGGCGCGAACTATGGCTACACCTTC.

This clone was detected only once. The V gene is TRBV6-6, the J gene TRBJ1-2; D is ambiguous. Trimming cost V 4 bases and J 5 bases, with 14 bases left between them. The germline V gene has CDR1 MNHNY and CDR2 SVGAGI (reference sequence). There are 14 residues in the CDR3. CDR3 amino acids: CASSSTGSGYGYTF. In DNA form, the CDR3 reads TGTGCCAGCAGTTCGACGGGAAGCGGTTATGGCTACACCTTC.

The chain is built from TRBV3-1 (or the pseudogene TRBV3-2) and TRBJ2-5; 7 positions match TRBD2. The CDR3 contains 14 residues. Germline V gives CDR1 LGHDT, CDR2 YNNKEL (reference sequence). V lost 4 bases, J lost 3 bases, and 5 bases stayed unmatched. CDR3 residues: CASSPLGGEETQYF. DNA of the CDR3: TGTGCCAGCAGCCCTCTTGGGGGGGAAGAGACCCAGTACTTC.

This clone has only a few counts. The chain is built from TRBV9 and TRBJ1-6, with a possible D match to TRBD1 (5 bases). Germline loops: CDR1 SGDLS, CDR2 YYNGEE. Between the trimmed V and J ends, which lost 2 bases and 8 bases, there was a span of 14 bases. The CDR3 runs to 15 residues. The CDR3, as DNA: TGTGCCAGCAGCGTGAGGGGTACAAGTGATTCACCCCTCCACTTT. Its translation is CASSVRGTSDSPLHF.

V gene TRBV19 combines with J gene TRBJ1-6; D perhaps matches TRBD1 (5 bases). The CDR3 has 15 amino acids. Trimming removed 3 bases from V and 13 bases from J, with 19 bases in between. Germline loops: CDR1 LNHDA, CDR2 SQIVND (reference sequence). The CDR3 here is CASSIRGQGHPPLHF. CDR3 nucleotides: TGTGCCAGTAGTATTAGAGGTCAGGGCCACCCGCCCCTCCACTTT.

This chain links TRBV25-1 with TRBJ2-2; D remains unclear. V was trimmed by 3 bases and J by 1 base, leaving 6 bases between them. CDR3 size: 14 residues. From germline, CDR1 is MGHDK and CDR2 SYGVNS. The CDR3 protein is CASSEAGNTGELFF. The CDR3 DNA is TGTGCCAGCAGTGAGGCAGGGAACACCGGGGAGCTGTTTTTT.

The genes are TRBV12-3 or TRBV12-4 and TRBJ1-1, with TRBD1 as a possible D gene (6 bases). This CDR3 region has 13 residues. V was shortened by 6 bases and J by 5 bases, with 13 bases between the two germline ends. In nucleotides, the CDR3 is TGTGCCAGCAGCCGAACTGGACAGACTGAAGCTTTCTTT. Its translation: CASSRTGQTEAFF.

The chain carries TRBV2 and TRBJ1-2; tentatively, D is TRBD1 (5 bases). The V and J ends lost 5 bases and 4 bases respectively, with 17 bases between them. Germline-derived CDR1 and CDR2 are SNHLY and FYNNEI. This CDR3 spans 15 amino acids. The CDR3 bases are TGTGCCAGCAGTTATACTCCTCGGCAGGGCTATGGCTACACCTTC. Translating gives CASSYTPRQGYGYTF.

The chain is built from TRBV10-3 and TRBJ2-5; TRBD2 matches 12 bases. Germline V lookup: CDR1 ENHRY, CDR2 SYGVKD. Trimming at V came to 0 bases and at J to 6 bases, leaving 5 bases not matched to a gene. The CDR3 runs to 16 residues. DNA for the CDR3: TGTGCCATCAGTGAGTCGACTAGCGGGGGTCCAAAGACCCAGTACTTC. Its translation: CAISESTSGGPKTQYF.